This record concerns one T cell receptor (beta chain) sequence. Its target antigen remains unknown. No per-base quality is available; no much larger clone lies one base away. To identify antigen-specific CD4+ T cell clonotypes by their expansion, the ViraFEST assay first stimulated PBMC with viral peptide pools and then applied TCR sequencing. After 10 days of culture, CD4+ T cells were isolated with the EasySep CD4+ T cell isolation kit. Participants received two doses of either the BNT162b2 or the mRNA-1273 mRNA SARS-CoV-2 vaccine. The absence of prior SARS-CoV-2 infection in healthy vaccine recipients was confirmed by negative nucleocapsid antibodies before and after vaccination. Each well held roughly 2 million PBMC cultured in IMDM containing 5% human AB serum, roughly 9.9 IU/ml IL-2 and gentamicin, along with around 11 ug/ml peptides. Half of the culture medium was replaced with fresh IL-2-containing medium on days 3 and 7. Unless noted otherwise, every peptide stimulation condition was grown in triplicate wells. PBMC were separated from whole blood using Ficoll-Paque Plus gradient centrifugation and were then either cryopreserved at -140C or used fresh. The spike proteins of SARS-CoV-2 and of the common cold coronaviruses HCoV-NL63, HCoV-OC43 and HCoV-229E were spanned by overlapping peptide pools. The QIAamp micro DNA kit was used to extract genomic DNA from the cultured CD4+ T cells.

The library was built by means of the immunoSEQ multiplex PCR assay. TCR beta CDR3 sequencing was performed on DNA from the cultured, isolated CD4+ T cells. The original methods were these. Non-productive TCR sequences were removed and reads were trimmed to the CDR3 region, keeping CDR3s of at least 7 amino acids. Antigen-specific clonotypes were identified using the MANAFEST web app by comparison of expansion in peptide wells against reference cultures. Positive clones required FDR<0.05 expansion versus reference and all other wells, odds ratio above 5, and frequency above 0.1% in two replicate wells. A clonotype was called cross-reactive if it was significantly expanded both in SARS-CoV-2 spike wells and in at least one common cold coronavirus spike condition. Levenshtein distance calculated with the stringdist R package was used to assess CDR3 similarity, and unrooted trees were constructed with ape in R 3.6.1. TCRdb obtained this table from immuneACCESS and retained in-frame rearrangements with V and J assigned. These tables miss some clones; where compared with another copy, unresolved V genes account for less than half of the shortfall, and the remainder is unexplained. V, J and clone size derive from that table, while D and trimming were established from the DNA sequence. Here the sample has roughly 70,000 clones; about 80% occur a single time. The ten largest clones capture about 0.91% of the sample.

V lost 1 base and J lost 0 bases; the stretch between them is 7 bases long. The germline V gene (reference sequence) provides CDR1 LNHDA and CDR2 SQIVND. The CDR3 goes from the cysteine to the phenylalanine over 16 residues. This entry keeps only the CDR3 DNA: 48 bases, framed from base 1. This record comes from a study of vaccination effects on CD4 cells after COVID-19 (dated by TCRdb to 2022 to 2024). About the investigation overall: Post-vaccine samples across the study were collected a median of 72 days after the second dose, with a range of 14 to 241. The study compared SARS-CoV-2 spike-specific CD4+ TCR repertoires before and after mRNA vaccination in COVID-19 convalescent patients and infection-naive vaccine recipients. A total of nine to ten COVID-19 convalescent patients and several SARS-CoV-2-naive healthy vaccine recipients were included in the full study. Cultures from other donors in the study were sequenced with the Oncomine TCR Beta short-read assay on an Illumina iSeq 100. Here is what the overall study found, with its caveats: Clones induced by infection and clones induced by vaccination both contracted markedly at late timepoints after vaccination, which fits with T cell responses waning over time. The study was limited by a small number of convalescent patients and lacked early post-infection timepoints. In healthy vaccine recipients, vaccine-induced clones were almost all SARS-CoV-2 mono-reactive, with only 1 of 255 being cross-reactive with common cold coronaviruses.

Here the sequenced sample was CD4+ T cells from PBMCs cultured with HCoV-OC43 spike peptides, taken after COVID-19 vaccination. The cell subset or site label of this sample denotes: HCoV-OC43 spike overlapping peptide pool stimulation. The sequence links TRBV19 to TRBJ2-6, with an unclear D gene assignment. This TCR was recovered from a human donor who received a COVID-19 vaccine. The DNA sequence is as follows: TGTGCCAGTAGTATAGCAGTGCTCTCTGGGGCCAACGTCCTGACTTTC. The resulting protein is CASSIAVLSGANVLTF.